The rows below give T cell receptor beta chains drawn from one sample of a study of T cells in Graves' hyperthyroidism and ophthalmopathy. TCRdb itself ran the multiplex PCR reads through MiXCR, one entry per CDR3 protein. The top ten clones hold about 20% of a sample with roughly 500,000 distinct CDR3 sequences, roughly 50% of them seen once. The sample consisted of peripheral blood or thyroid tissue (not recorded which). The source of these receptors is an adult woman with Graves' disease, either hyperthyroidism or ophthalmopathy (not recorded which). CDR3s include the opening cysteine and the closing phenylalanine or tryptophan. D genes are given only for firm matches. Rows give clone size only sometimes, using once, few, many, or a class for an expanded clone.

v_gene	d_gene	j_gene	abundance	CDR3nt	CDR3aa
TRBV10-3	.	TRBJ1-1	few	TGTGCCATCAGTGAGGACAGCCCCGGGACTGAAGCTTTCTTT	CAISEDSPGTEAFF
TRBV4-1	TRBD1	TRBJ1-2	many	TGCGCCAGCAGCCAACGTGGACAGGGACTTAACTATGGCTACACCTTC	CASSQRGQGLNYGYTF
TRBV28	TRBD1	TRBJ1-2	many	TGTGCCACTACTCCGGGACAGTCATTCTATGGCTACACCTTC	CATTPGQSFYGYTF
TRBV29-1	TRBD2	TRBJ2-7	few	TGCAGCGTATCTAGCGGGAGGTCCTACGAGCAGTACTTC	CSVSSGRSYEQYF
TRBV9	TRBD1	TRBJ1-3	.	TGTGCCAGCAGCGCAGCGATAGGGGGCTTGAACACCATATATTTT	CASSAAIGGLNTIYF
TRBV20-1	.	TRBJ2-7	.	TGCAGTGCTAGTGACCAAGGGTACGAGCAGTACTTC	CSASDQGYEQYF
TRBV20-1	TRBD1	TRBJ1-2	.	TGCAGTGCTAGAGCGACGGACAGGCCCAACTATGGCTACACCTTC	CSARATDRPNYGYTF
TRBV10-3	.	TRBJ2-7	.	TGTGCCATCAGAGACACCAGGGTTCGCGAGCAGTACTTC	CAIRDTRVREQYF
TRBV6-1	TRBD1	TRBJ2-6	.	TGTGCCAGCAGAGGGGACAGGGTCCTCTCTGGGGCCAACGTCCTGACTTTC	CASRGDRVLSGANVLTF
TRBV3-1	.	TRBJ2-7	many	TGTGCCAGCAGCCAGACCAATTACGAGCAGTACTTC	CASSQTNYEQYF
TRBV30	TRBD1	TRBJ1-1	many	TGTTTCTCGAGGACAGGGCCCTCTGAAGCTTTCTTT	CFSRTGPSEAFF
TRBV20-1	.	TRBJ1-6	many	TGCAGTGCTAGAGATCGGCCTAACTCCTATAATTCACCCCTCCACTTT	CSARDRPNSYNSPLHF
TRBV12-3/TRBV12-4	TRBD1	TRBJ2-5	.	TGTGCCAGCACCGACAGGGGCGAGACCCAGTACTTC	CASTDRGETQYF
TRBV15	.	TRBJ1-5	.	TGTGCCACCAGCTGGGGACCCAATCAGCCCCAGCATTTT	CATSWGPNQPQHF
TRBV7-8	TRBD1	TRBJ2-5	.	TGTGCCAGCAGCTTTCAGGGGGCGGATCAGCCCCAGTACTTC	CASSFQGADQPQYF
TRBV29-1	TRBD2	TRBJ2-5	.	TGCAGCGTTGAAGCAGCGGGAGGGAGAGAGACCCAGTACTTC	CSVEAAGGRETQYF
TRBV7-9	.	TRBJ1-1	.	TGTGCCAGCAGGGCAACCGGCAGGGTAGGCACTGAAGCCTTCTTT	CASRATGRVGTEAFF
TRBV2	.	TRBJ1-5	.	TGTGCCAGCAGGGAGTCGACCTATAGCAATCAGCCCCAGCATTTT	CASRESTYSNQPQHF
TRBV5-1	.	TRBJ2-2	many	TGCGCCAGCAGCCCGACGTCGACGGGGTTTGGCGGGGAGCTGTTTTTT	CASSPTSTGFGGELFF
TRBV20-1	TRBD2	TRBJ2-6	.	TGCAGTGCTAGAGAGCGGGAGAACAGTGGGGCCAACGTCCTGACTTTC	CSARERENSGANVLTF
TRBV9	.	TRBJ2-7	.	TGTGCCAGCAGTGAAGACTGGGACGAGCAGTACTTC	CASSEDWDEQYF
TRBV5-5	TRBD1	TRBJ2-7	.	TGTGCCAGCAGCTTCACAGGGGGCACCGGGGAGCTGTACTTC	CASSFTGGTGELYF
TRBV7-9	TRBD1	TRBJ1-4	many	TGTGCCAGCAGCTGGGGGGACAGGGCGGCAAAACTGTTTTTT	CASSWGDRAAKLFF
TRBV10-3	.	TRBJ2-3	.	TGTGCCATCCACAGCACAGATACGCAGTATTTT	CAIHSTDTQYF
TRBV12-3/TRBV12-4	.	TRBJ1-1	few	TGTGCCGGCTCCTTGGCGTTGACAGGGAACACTGAAGCTTTCTTT	CAGSLALTGNTEAFF
TRBV29-1	.	TRBJ2-5	.	TGCAGCGTTGAAGTCAGGGTAGAGACCCAGTACTTC	CSVEVRVETQYF
TRBV11-2	.	TRBJ1-1	many	TGTGCCAGCAGTGCAGGAGGGGTGAACACTGAAGCTTTCTTT	CASSAGGVNTEAFF
TRBV5-5	.	TRBJ2-5	few	TGTGCCAGCAGCCAACCAGGTAGCGCACAAGAGACCCAGTACTTC	CASSQPGSAQETQYF
TRBV9	.	TRBJ2-7	.	TGTGCCAGCAGCGTAGGGTTGAAAAGCTCCTACGAGCAGTACTTC	CASSVGLKSSYEQYF
TRBV12-3/TRBV12-4	.	TRBJ1-2	once	TGTGCCAGCAGTTTTAGCAGAAACTATGGCTACACCTTC	CASSFSRNYGYTF
TRBV20-1	.	TRBJ1-4	many	TGCAGTGCTAGGGATGGAGGGGGATCGACTAATGAAAAACTGTTTTTT	CSARDGGGSTNEKLFF
TRBV5-4	.	TRBJ1-1	.	TGTGCCAGCAGCTTGGATGTAGTTAGCGTCACTGAAGCTTTCTTT	CASSLDVVSVTEAFF
TRBV20-1	TRBD1	TRBJ2-5	.	TGCAGTGCTAGTGAGCGGACAGGGGGAGAGACCCAGTACTTC	CSASERTGGETQYF
TRBV6-6	TRBD1	TRBJ1-1	few	TGTGCCATCAGACGGGACAGGGGAATCACTGAAGCTTTCTTT	CAIRRDRGITEAFF
TRBV5-1	TRBD1	TRBJ2-5	.	TGCGCCAGCAGCTTGGGACAGGGGAAGACCCAGTACTTC	CASSLGQGKTQYF
TRBV15	TRBD1	TRBJ1-1	.	TGTGCCACCAGCACCAACAGGGGCCGTTACACTGAAGCTTTCTTT	CATSTNRGRYTEAFF
TRBV5-1	.	TRBJ2-7	many	TGCGCCAGCAGCTTCACAACTGAAGAGCAGTACTTC	CASSFTTEEQYF
TRBV20-1	TRBD1	TRBJ1-1	.	TGCAGTGCTAGGCTGACAGGGGGCCTAGAAGCTTTCTTT	CSARLTGGLEAFF
TRBV10-3	.	TRBJ2-2	.	TGTGCCTCCAAAAACGGGCCTGGGGAGCTGTTTTTT	CASKNGPGELFF
TRBV10-3	.	TRBJ1-2	few	TGTGCCATCAGTGGAGGCCTCGAGACGACCTTC	CAISGGLETTF
TRBV7-3	.	TRBJ2-1	.	TGTGCCAGCAGCTTAACTAGCCAAGGGCAGTTCTTC	CASSLTSQGQFF
TRBV7-8	.	TRBJ2-1	few	TGTGCCAGCAGCCCCTATCCAGCCTACAATGAGCAGTTCTTC	CASSPYPAYNEQFF
TRBV5-8	TRBD2	TRBJ2-7	few	TGTGCCAGCAGACCCAGCGGGAGGGGTTACGAGCAGTACTTC	CASRPSGRGYEQYF
TRBV2	.	TRBJ1-6	.	TGTGCCAGCAGCGGACGGGAAAGGGCGAATTCACCCCTCCACTTT	CASSGRERANSPLHF
TRBV20-1	.	TRBJ1-6	.	TGCAGTGCCATTCCCGGGACGGGGACACGCGCCCTCCACTTT	CSAIPGTGTRALHF
TRBV20-1	.	TRBJ2-7	many	TGCAGTGCCCACACCCCGGTTCGAGGGCCCCACGAGCAGTACTTC	CSAHTPVRGPHEQYF